Within the sample, the clone carrying this TCR beta chain is large (0.1 to 1%). Its antigen remains unidentified. The CDR3 totals 14 residues. The V and J ends lost 2 bases and 4 bases respectively, with 12 bases between them. Semi-nested PCR with Nested Universal Primer A followed constant-region reverse priming of full-length variable regions. TCRdb analysed the 5' RACE reads with MiXCR anew, one entry per CDR3 protein. The sample has under 6,500 distinct CDR3 sequences, 34% seen once. Study-level points and caveats: Tumor Tregs overlapped most with tumor, then blood, naive CD4+ cells.

The chain links TRBV12-3 or TRBV12-4 to TRBJ2-7; TRBD1 or TRBD2 may be the D gene (5 bases each). The sample was naive CD4+ T cells sorted from a lymph node. Subset given: naive CD4+ T cells, CD4+CD45RA+CD25-. The receptor comes from a female donor with breast cancer. The CDR3 DNA reads as TGTGCCAGCAGTTTAAGAGTAGAGGGGTACGAGCAGTACTTC. The encoded protein is CASSLRVEGYEQYF.